Reported below is one T cell receptor beta chain. TCRdb's copy holds only in-frame clones and misses some; the assay was immunoSEQ multiplex PCR. The top ten clones hold 0.8% to 0.9% of a sample with approximately 380,000 clones, more than 85% of them seen once. The source of the sample is a study of blood T cell repertoires in COVID-19. The CDR3 is made up of 15 amino acids. The junction had 6 bases not matched to a gene; V was cut back by 4 bases and J by 4 bases. Per the germline V gene, CDR1 is LNHDA and CDR2 is SQIVND (reference sequence). The sequencing sample was made of PBMCs or T cells enriched from blood (not recorded which). The receptor was isolated from a middle-aged woman who had been exposed to COVID-19. The chain links TRBV19 to TRBJ1-2, with TRBD1 matching 10 bases. The DNA of the CDR3 is TGTGCCAGTAGTAGGCGACAGGGGGCAGGCTATGGCTACACCTTC. Its protein product is CASSRRQGAGYGYTF.